Each of the 20 T cell receptor beta chains below was sequenced from the same sample in a study of human T cells and chemical hapten exposure. Unfractionated whole blood was the source from which total RNA was extracted. MiXCR, run by TCRdb on the 5' RACE reads, gives a single entry per CDR3 protein. The sample consists of 81,000 or so distinct CDR3 sequences, more than 7.5% of them appearing once. These receptors all come from a male donor in good health.

The sample holds many counts of this clonotype. The chain recombines TRBV10-3 with TRBJ1-1; 7 nucleotides line up with TRBD1. V lost 11 bases, J lost 4 bases, and 34 bases stayed unmatched. The CDR3 sequence is 21 residues long. Germline V gives CDR1 ENHRY, CDR2 SYGVKD. DNA for the CDR3: TGTGCCCCACCATCAAGGTACCGGGACCCGACAGGGCTGGTCGGTGGCACTGAAGCTTTCTTT. Translation: CAPPSRYRDPTGLVGGTEAFF.

This clonotype was detected many times. This chain links TRBV7-9 with TRBJ2-1; D is unclear. V dropped 2 bases and J dropped 8 bases, with 7 bases sitting between them. The CDR3 is 12 residues long. From germline, CDR1 is SEHNR and CDR2 FQNEAQ (reference sequence). The CDR3 region is CASSLRSHEQFF. The CDR3 nucleotides read TGTGCCAGCAGCTTACGGAGTCATGAGCAGTTCTTC.

This clonotype was found a few times. The chain uses TRBV7-6 and TRBJ2-3, with D hard to call. Germline CDR1 SGHVS, CDR2 FNYEAQ. V was cut by 4 bases and J by 0 bases, with 11 bases left in between. The CDR3 runs 15 residues. CDR3 in amino acids: CASSSTTISTDTQYF. CDR3 DNA sequence: TGTGCCAGCAGCTCGACAACTATTAGCACAGATACGCAGTATTTT.

This chain joins TRBV19 and TRBJ2-7, with D unclear. The CDR3 spans 11 residues. The germline V gene has CDR1 LNHDA and CDR2 SQIVND (reference sequence). Between the trimmed V and J ends, which lost 5 bases and 7 bases, there was a span of 9 bases. The CDR3, as DNA: TGTGCCAGTAGTGCTTTGGGAGAGCAGTACTTC. Translated: CASSALGEQYF.

This clonotype appeared many times. The gene calls are TRBV7-6 and TRBJ1-5; 11 bases are shared with TRBD1. J was trimmed by 4 bases and V by 4 bases; bases with no gene match: 3. Germline loops: CDR1 SGHVS, CDR2 FNYEAQ. The CDR3 is 15 residues long. In nucleotides, the CDR3 is TGTGCCAGCAGCTCCGGGACAGGGGGAAATCAGCCCCAGCATTTT. Protein: CASSSGTGGNQPQHF. The whole variable domain, remainder taken from reference TRBV7-6 and TRBJ1-5, is GAGVSQSPRYKVTKRGQDVALRCDPISGHVSLYWYRQALGQGPEFLTYFNYEAQQDKSGLPNDRFSAERPEGSISTLTIQRTEQRDSAMYRCASSSGTGGNQPQHFGDGTRLSIL.

Ten or more counts support this clonotype. The chain carries TRBV5-1 and TRBJ2-5, with D possibly matching TRBD1 (7 bases). From germline, CDR1 is SGHRS and CDR2 YFSETQ. V lost 4 bases to trimming and J lost 1 base, with 11 bases between them. This CDR3 contains 14 residues. CDR3 DNA: TGCGCCAGCAGCGCGGGACAGATCCAAGAGACCCAGTACTTC. Protein: CASSAGQIQETQYF.

This clonotype came up a few times. The V call is TRBV11-1, the J call TRBJ1-1, with 10 bases fitting TRBD1. With V trimmed by 3 bases and J by 5 bases, 12 bases remained unmatched. The CDR3 is made up of 17 amino acids. Germline CDR1 SGHAT, CDR2 FQDESV (reference sequence). This chain's CDR3 is CASSFPTRQGARTEAFF. Written as DNA, the CDR3 is TGTGCCAGCAGCTTCCCTACGAGACAGGGGGCAAGGACTGAAGCTTTCTTT.

This rearrangement joins TRBV27 to TRBJ1-1; D is uncertain. With 6 bases removed from V and 0 bases from J, the gap between germline ends came to 17 bases. The CDR3 length is 16 residues. CDR1 MNHEY and CDR2 SMNVEV come from the germline V gene (reference sequence). In nucleotides, the CDR3 is TGTGCCAGCAGAGGGCAGGCCAACTTTTTGAACACTGAAGCTTTCTTT. Residues: CASRGQANFLNTEAFF.

The genes are TRBV13 and TRBJ2-3; 9 bases map to TRBD2. CDR3 size: 14 residues. Germline values: CDR1 PRHDT, CDR2 FYEKMQ (reference sequence). V lost 5 bases and J lost 6; bases outside the gene matches: 6. The CDR3 sequence: CASSEGTSSDTQYF. DNA of the CDR3: TGTGCCAGCAGCGAAGGGACTAGCAGTGATACGCAGTATTTT.

This clonotype was recorded many times. The chain links TRBV20-1 to TRBJ1-6, with no clear D. Trimming left V 3 bases short and J 10 bases short, with 4 bases between. The CDR3 is made up of 10 amino acids. CDR1 is DFQATT, CDR2 SNEGSKA, per germline (reference sequence). The CDR3, as DNA: TGCAGTGCTAGTCGGTCACCCCTCCACTTT. Translated: CSASRSPLHF.

This clonotype was recorded many times. This rearrangement joins TRBV20-1 to TRBJ1-2, with D maybe TRBD1 (6 bases). Germline values: CDR1 DFQATT, CDR2 SNEGSKA (reference sequence). V lost 4 bases, J lost 4 bases, and 16 bases lay in between. The CDR3 is 14 residues long. DNA of the CDR3: TGCAGTGCTAAGGACACTCGGGGGGCCTATGGCTACACCTTC. Translation gives CSAKDTRGAYGYTF.

A remark on this clonotype: A read error may be the cause here, since a much bigger clone is one base away. This chain connects TRBV6-1 to TRBJ2-3; a possible D gene is TRBD2 (5 bases). The V gene lost 1 base and the J gene lost 8 bases, with 16 bases spanning the gap. The CDR3 spans 15 residues. Germline loops: CDR1 MNHNS, CDR2 SASEGT. The CDR3 sequence is CASSEGTLSASTQYF. The CDR3 bases are TGTGCCAGCAGTGAAGGGACGCTTAGCGCGAGTACGCAGTATTTT.

This chain links TRBV29-1 with TRBJ2-1; TRBD2 matches at 11 bases. The CDR3 sequence is 14 residues long. In germline, CDR1 is SQVTM, CDR2 ANQGSEA. V was pared by 7 bases and J by 3 bases, with 5 bases of the junction left unmatched. CDR3 amino acids: CSAPLAGGYNEQFF. CDR3 nucleotides: TGCAGCGCTCCGCTAGCGGGGGGCTACAATGAGCAGTTCTTC.

This clonotype has a count of ten or more. The genes are TRBV27 and TRBJ1-4, with no clear D. V was trimmed by 5 bases and J by 10 bases, leaving 14 bases between them. CDR3 length: 13 amino acids. Germline values: CDR1 MNHEY, CDR2 SMNVEV (reference sequence). CDR3 in amino acids: CASSANMDGKLFF. Written as DNA, the CDR3 is TGTGCCAGCAGTGCTAATATGGATGGAAAACTGTTTTTT.

In the case of this clonotype: At one end, the junction sequence differs from germline, possibly due to a read error. The chain employs TRBV4-2 and TRBJ1-6; 7 bases match TRBD1. Germline CDR1 LGHNA, CDR2 YNFKEQ. The CDR3 runs to 14 residues. CDR3 DNA: TGTGCCGGCAGCCTCCCGGGACAGAATTCACCCCTCCACTTT. It is translated as CAGSLPGQNSPLHF.

The sample holds many counts of this clonotype. This chain connects TRBV19 to TRBJ2-6; 9 bases are a match to TRBD1. This CDR3 has 18 amino acids. Germline assignment: CDR1 LNHDA and CDR2 SQIVND (reference sequence). Trimming cost V 1 base and J 0 bases; bases outside gene matches: 4. The DNA for the CDR3 is TGTGCCAGTAGTATAGGTGGGACAGGGCTCTCTGGGGCCAACGTCCTGACTTTC. This translates into CASSIGGTGLSGANVLTF.

This clonotype was seen only a few times. The genes are TRBV12-5 and TRBJ2-7; 7 bases match TRBD1. The CDR3 totals 14 residues. Per the germline V gene, CDR1 is LGHNT and CDR2 is FRNRAP. V lost 8 bases, J lost 1 base, and 8 bases stayed unmatched. This CDR3 is CASSVDRLSYEQYF. As DNA, the CDR3 is TGTGCTAGTTCTGTGGACAGGCTATCCTACGAGCAGTACTTC. Drawing the rest from reference TRBV12-5 and TRBJ2-7, the complete variable domain is DARVTQTPRHKVTEMGQEVTMRCQPILGHNTVFWYRQTMMQGLELLAYFRNRAPLDDSGMPKDRFSAEMPDATLATLKIQPSEPRDSAVYFCASSVDRLSYEQYFGPGTRLTVT.

This clonotype was observed a few times. This chain uses TRBV10-3 with TRBJ1-1; TRBD1 might be the D (6 bases). With 1 base removed from V and 2 bases from J, the gap between germline ends came to 14 bases. CDR1 is ENHRY and CDR2 is SYGVKD in the germline V gene. The CDR3 runs 16 residues. For the CDR3, the DNA is TGTGCCATCAGTGAGTTTCCGGGACAAAGTAACACTGAAGCTTTCTTT. Amino acids: CAISEFPGQSNTEAFF.

This clonotype was detected ten times or more. This chain joins TRBV5-1 and TRBJ1-1, with D maybe TRBD1 (6 bases). Germline assignment: CDR1 SGHRS and CDR2 YFSETQ. V was cut by 2 bases and J by 2 bases, with 13 bases left in between. CDR3 length: 15 residues. This chain's CDR3 is CASSLGGARNTEAFF. CDR3 coding DNA: TGCGCCAGCAGCTTAGGGGGGGCGCGTAACACTGAAGCTTTCTTT.

This clonotype was seen a handful of times. The V gene is TRBV29-1, the J gene TRBJ1-1; 8 nucleotides match TRBD1. The trim removed 7 bases at V and 2 bases at J, leaving 6 bases unmatched. CDR1 and CDR2 from the germline V gene are SQVTM and ANQGSEA. There are 13 residues in the CDR3. CDR3 nucleotide sequence: TGCAGCGCCCGGACAGGGCCTAACACTGAAGCTTTCTTT. Amino acid sequence: CSARTGPNTEAFF.